What follows is one TCR beta chain and its context. Its specificity is unknown. The data derive from a study of blood T cells in healthy people across ages. The authors isolated at least 6 million PBMCs per sample. CDR1 and CDR2 from the germline V gene are ENHRY and SYGVKD. V lost 6 bases to trimming and J lost 1 base, with 15 bases between them. This CDR3 comprises 15 residues. Whole-study results and caveats: TCR beta diversity, measured per million T cells, fell in a roughly linear way with age. It was held that diversity estimates obtained from one million T cells represented underestimates.

A sample-barcoded 5' primer and a J-beta primer mix were used in a second PCR of about 7 to 12 cycles. TCRdb redid the calling of the 5' RACE reads with MiXCR, one entry per CDR3 protein. The data contain some 1,800,000 distinct CDR3 sequences, more than 35% of them seen just once; the ten biggest clones take up 20% to 25%. Material: blood. This chain uses TRBV10-3 with TRBJ1-1; the D gene is possibly TRBD1 (5 bases). The receptor's source is a human donor in good health. This CDR3 reads CAIRGGGLQNTEAFF. The DNA for the CDR3 is TGTGCCATCAGGGGGGGGGGACTTCAGAACACTGAAGCTTTCTTT.